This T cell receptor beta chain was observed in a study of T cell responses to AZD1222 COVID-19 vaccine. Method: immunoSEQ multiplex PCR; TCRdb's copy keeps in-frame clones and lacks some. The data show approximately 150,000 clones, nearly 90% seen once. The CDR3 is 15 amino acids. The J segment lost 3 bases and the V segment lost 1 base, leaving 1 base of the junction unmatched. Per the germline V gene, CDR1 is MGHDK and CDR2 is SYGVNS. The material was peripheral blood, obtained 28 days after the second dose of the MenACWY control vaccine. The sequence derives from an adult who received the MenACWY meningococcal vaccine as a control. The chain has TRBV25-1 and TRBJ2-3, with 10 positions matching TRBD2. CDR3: CASSEFSGGTDTQYF. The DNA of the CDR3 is TGTGCCAGCAGTGAATTTAGCGGGGGGACAGATACGCAGTATTTT.